Listed below are T cell receptor beta chains from one sample, sequenced in a study of blood T cell repertoires in COVID-19. Using immunoSEQ multiplex PCR, the repertoire was profiled, and TCRdb retains in-frame clones only, with some absent. This table holds fewer than 400,000 clones, 85% to 95% found once. The sequencing sample was made of PBMCs or T cells enriched from blood (not recorded which). These receptors originate from a woman aged 25 to 39 who had been exposed to COVID-19. CDR3s include the opening cysteine and the closing phenylalanine or tryptophan. The D gene is left open where the match is weak. A clone size is listed for some rows: how often the clone was seen (once, few, many), or a class if it is expanded.

v_call: TRBV19
d_call: NA
clone_size: NA
j_call: TRBJ1-3
cdr3_aa: CASSIDRGSSGNTIYF
cdr3_nt: TGTGCCAGTAGTATAGATCGGGGAAGCTCTGGAAACACCATATATTTT

v_call: TRBV11-1
d_call: TRBD2
clone_size: few
j_call: TRBJ2-1
cdr3_aa: CASSLFTSGGHEQFF
cdr3_nt: TGTGCCAGCAGCTTATTTACTAGCGGGGGTCATGAGCAGTTCTTC

v_call: TRBV4-3
d_call: NA
clone_size: NA
j_call: TRBJ1-6
cdr3_aa: CASSQGALYNSPLHF
cdr3_nt: TGCGCCAGCAGCCAAGGGGCACTTTATAATTCACCCCTCCACTTT

v_call: TRBV24-1
d_call: NA
clone_size: NA
j_call: TRBJ2-4
cdr3_aa: CATSKGGGQNIQYF
cdr3_nt: TGTGCCACCAGTAAAGGGGGGGGCCAAAACATTCAGTACTTC

v_call: TRBV5-1
d_call: TRBD2
clone_size: NA
j_call: TRBJ2-1
cdr3_aa: CASTKAGGSYNEQFF
cdr3_nt: TGCGCCAGCACCAAAGCGGGGGGCTCCTACAATGAGCAGTTCTTC

v_call: TRBV7-8
d_call: NA
clone_size: few
j_call: TRBJ1-2
cdr3_aa: CASSASPSAGFGYTF
cdr3_nt: TGTGCCAGCAGCGCAAGTCCATCGGCGGGGTTCGGCTACACCTTC

v_call: TRBV9
d_call: NA
clone_size: NA
j_call: TRBJ2-2
cdr3_aa: CASSPIPGNTGELFF
cdr3_nt: TGTGCCAGCAGCCCCATTCCGGGGAACACCGGGGAGCTGTTTTTT

v_call: TRBV9
d_call: NA
clone_size: NA
j_call: TRBJ2-3
cdr3_aa: CASSLGSNTDTQYF
cdr3_nt: TGTGCCAGCAGCCTAGGGTCTAACACAGATACGCAGTATTTT

v_call: TRBV5-6
d_call: NA
clone_size: NA
j_call: TRBJ1-1
cdr3_aa: CASSAVGSPNTEAFF
cdr3_nt: TGTGCCAGCAGCGCGGTCGGGTCTCCGAACACTGAAGCTTTCTTT

v_call: TRBV12-5
d_call: TRBD2
clone_size: NA
j_call: TRBJ2-1
cdr3_aa: CASGFPIAGGPTYNEQFF
cdr3_nt: TGTGCTAGTGGTTTCCCAATAGCGGGGGGCCCGACCTACAATGAGCAGTTCTTC

v_call: TRBV25-1
d_call: NA
clone_size: NA
j_call: TRBJ1-6
cdr3_aa: CASSRDRGRINSPLHF
cdr3_nt: TGTGCCAGCAGCAGGGACCGCGGGAGGATTAATTCACCCCTCCACTTT